A selection of T cell receptor beta chains follows, all from one sample in a study of control samples from healthy donors and cancer patients. Produced via immunoSEQ multiplex PCR; TCRdb's table is partial and in-frame only. Among 95,000 to 120,000 clones listed, approximately 82% were seen once. The sequencing sample was made of blood. These receptors were collected from a man between 18 and 29 years old in good health. Both conserved end residues are part of each CDR3.

TRBJ2-5	TRBV27	CASSWTGDETQYF
TRBJ1-2	TRBV5-1	CASSSEGGYTF
TRBJ2-3	TRBV20-1	CSASRILDTQYF
TRBJ2-5	TRBV6-6	CASRQGRWETQYF
TRBJ2-3	TRBV12-3/TRBV12-4	CASSPGQPDTQYF
TRBJ1-5	TRBV4-1	CASSHGGARSSNQPQHF
TRBJ1-1	TRBV6-2/TRBV6-3	CASSYPTGGTEAFF
TRBJ2-3	TRBV15	CATTQYRGAQDTQYF
TRBJ2-5	TRBV11-2	CASSITSGGAAKTQYF
TRBJ1-1	TRBV14	CASSPTVAGAIRNTEAFF
TRBJ2-2	TRBV4-1	CASSLRGTGKGVTGELFF
TRBJ1-2	TRBV12-3/TRBV12-4	CASSYGEGYTF
TRBJ1-2	TRBV30	CAWIKQGNNGYTF
TRBJ1-2	TRBV29-1	CSGGQTNYGYTF
TRBJ1-1	TRBV4-2	CASSQEDRLNTEAFF
TRBJ2-6	TRBV11-2	CASSSSRTGANVLTF
TRBJ1-5	TRBV5-6	CASSFGPSHSNQPQHF
TRBJ2-1	TRBV27	CASSLSWTANEQFF
TRBJ2-7	TRBV27	CASSPTDTSSYEQYF
TRBJ1-2	TRBV10-3	CAISESVVDYGYTF
TRBJ1-6	TRBV5-6	CASSYRAFSSSYNSPLHF
TRBJ1-3	TRBV18	CASSPSGSGNTIYF
TRBJ1-3	TRBV5-1	CASSLGARGNTIYF
TRBJ2-7	TRBV11-2	CASSLNPGGTYEQYF
TRBJ2-7	TRBV28	CASSSPGTGPYEQYF
TRBJ2-1	TRBV14	CASSQLIGTVSYNEQFF
TRBJ1-5	TRBV6-2/TRBV6-3	CASSPRSSNQPQHF
TRBJ1-1	TRBV11-2	CASSLYRGGYGTEAFF
TRBJ1-2	TRBV6-5	CASYRDRGNNYGYTF
TRBJ2-5	TRBV6-6	CASSSSGGSLETQYF
TRBJ2-3	TRBV5-6	CASSLYLDRGTDTQYF
TRBJ2-7	TRBV2	CASSPRLAREQYF
TRBJ2-3	TRBV7-2	CASSSRNRGALTDTQYF
TRBJ1-1	TRBV5-1	CASSYSGSFRNTEAFF
TRBJ1-2	TRBV5-6	CASTQGGSRASYGYTF
TRBJ2-3	TRBV24-1	CATSEGGTDTQYF
TRBJ1-2	TRBV29-1	CSGLRGTGYTF
TRBJ1-2	TRBV6-5	CASSYSPGPTYGYTF
TRBJ1-5	TRBV19	CASSIGLGSKPQHF
TRBJ1-2	TRBV7-6	CASSLSAGGHYYGYTF
TRBJ1-2	TRBV6-6	CASSNTLLGGYTF
TRBJ2-1	TRBV24-1	CATSDIGQATYNEQFF